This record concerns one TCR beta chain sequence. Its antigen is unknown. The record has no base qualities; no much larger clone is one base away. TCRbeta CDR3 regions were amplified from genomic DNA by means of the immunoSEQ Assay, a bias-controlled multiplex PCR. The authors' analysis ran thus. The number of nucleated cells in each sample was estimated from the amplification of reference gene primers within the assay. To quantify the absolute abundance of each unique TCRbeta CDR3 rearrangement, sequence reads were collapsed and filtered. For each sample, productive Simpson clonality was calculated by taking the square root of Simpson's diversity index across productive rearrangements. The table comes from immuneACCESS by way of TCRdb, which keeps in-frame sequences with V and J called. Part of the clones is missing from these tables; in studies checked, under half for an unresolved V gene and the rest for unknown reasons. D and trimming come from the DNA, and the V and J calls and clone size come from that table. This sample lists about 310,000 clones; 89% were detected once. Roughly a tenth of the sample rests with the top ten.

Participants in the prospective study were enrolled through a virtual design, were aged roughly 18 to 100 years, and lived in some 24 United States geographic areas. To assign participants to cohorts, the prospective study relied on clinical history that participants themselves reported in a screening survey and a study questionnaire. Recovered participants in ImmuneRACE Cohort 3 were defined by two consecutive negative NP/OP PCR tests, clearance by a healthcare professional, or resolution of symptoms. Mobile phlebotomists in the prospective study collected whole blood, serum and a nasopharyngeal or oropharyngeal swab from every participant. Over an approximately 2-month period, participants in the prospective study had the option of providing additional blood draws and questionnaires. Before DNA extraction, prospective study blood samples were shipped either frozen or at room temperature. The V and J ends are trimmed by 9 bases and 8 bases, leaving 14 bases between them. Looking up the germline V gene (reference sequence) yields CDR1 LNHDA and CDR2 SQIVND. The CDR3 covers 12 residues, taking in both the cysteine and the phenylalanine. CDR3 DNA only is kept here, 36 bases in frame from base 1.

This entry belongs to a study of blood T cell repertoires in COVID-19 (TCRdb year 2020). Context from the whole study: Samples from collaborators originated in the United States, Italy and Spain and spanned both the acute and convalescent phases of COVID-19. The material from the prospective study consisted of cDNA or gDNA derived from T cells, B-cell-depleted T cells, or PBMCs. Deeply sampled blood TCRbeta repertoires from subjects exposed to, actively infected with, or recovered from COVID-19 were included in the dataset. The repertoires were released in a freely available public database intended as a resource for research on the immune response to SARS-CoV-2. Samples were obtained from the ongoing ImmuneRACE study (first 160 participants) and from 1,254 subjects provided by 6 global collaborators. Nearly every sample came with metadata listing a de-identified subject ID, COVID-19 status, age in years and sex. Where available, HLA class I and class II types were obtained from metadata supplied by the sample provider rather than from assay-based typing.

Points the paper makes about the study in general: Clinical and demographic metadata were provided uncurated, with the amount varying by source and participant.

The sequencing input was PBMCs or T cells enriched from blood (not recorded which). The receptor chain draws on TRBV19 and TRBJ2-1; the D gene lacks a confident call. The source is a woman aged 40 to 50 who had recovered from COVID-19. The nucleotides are TGTGCCAGCTCCTTCTACGGTGATGAGCAGTTCTTC. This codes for CASSFYGDEQFF.